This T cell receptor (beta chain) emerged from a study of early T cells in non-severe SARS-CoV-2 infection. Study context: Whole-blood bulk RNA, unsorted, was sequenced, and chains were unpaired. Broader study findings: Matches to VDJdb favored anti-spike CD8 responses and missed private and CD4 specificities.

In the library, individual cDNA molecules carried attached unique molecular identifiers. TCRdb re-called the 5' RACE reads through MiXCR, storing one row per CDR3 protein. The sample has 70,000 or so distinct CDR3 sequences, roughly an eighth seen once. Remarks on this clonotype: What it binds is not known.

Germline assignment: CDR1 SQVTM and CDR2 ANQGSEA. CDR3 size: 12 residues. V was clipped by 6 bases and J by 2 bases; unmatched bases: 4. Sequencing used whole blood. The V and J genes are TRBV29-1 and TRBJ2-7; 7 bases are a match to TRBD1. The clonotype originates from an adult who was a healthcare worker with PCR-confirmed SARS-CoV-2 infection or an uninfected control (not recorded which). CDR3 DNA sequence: TGCAGCGTCGGACAGGTCCCCTACGAGCAGTACTTC. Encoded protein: CSVGQVPYEQYF.